This TCR beta chain stems from a study of blood T cells in healthy people across ages. The CDR3 runs to 13 residues. V was pared by 5 bases and J by 1 base, with 12 bases between. The V gene's germline CDR1 is DFQATT and CDR2 SNEGSKA (reference sequence). Alongside a J-beta primer mix, a sample-barcoded 5' primer served in a second PCR lasting about 7 to 11 cycles. Each CDR3 protein gets one entry after TCRdb re-called the 5' RACE reads with MiXCR. The table records roughly 570,000 distinct CDR3 sequences, about 25% of them present only once. The rearrangement uses TRBV20-1 and TRBJ2-7; weak D call: TRBD2 (5 bases). The TCR was taken from a woman in her 70s in good health. Material for sequencing was blood. The CDR3: CSAPKRGSYEQYF. The CDR3 coding sequence is TGCAGTGCTCCCAAACGAGGGTCCTACGAGCAGTACTTC.